This T cell receptor beta chain was sequenced in a study of blood T cell repertoires in COVID-19. Study at large: Italy, Spain and the United States were the sources of the convalescent and acute COVID-19 samples. Sources were T cells, B-cell-depleted T cells, or PBMCs; the material itself was cDNA or gDNA.

In the original processing: Estimation of nucleated cell counts relied on the amplification of reference gene primers. Sequencing used immunoSEQ multiplex PCR; TCRdb keeps in-frame clones, though not all of them. V, J and clone size derive from that table, while D and trimming were established from the DNA sequence. Of approximately 35,000 clones detected, around 84% appear once; the ten largest clones hold 35%. The sequence was collected from a man older than 75 with acute or convalescent COVID-19. The sample comprised peripheral blood.

The CDR3 spells CASSLRGAVDSPLHF. DNA of the CDR3: TGTGCCAGCAGCTTGAGGGGCGCCGTGGATTCACCCCTCCACTTT. This chain joins TRBV5-5 and TRBJ1-6; maybe TRBD1 (5 bases). Trimming cost V 1 base and J 8 bases, with 13 bases left between them. Germline-derived CDR1 and CDR2 are SGHKS and YYEKEE (reference sequence). The CDR3 spans 15 residues.